Sequencing of this T cell receptor (beta chain) was carried out in a study of CD8 T cells in Susac syndrome. Random hexamers were used to reverse transcribe the RNA input (roughly 0.5 to 1 ug). TCRdb recomputed calls from the immunoSEQ multiplex PCR reads with MiXCR, one row per CDR3 protein. In the table there are 180,000 or so distinct CDR3 sequences, around 94% of which are singletons. The CDR3 covers 12 residues. CDR1 is GTSNPN and CDR2 is SVGIG in the germline V gene (reference sequence). V was trimmed by 8 bases and J by 5 bases, leaving 12 bases between them. TEMRA cells were FACS-enriched, and CD8+ and CD4+ T cells were isolated negatively.

Input material: CD4+ T cells from PBMCs. The sequence derives from a human donor in good health. The rearrangement uses TRBV30 and TRBJ1-4; D is undetermined. CDR3 amino acids: CARGWRNEKLFF. The CDR3, as DNA: TGTGCCCGGGGATGGCGCAATGAAAAACTGTTTTTT.